Below are 26 T cell receptor beta chains sequenced from a single sample in a study of T-cell memory formation after mild COVID-19. TCRdb re-called the 5' RACE reads through MiXCR, storing one row per CDR3 protein. The sample lists 150,000 to 200,000 distinct CDR3 sequences; 10% to 15% were seen once. Sequenced: PBMCs or a T cell subset sorted from them (not recorded which). The receptors shown here come from a man aged 18 to 30 who had mild COVID-19 (a few samples of this study predate the infection). Cell type and time point are not known.

This clonotype was picked up a small number of times. This chain links TRBV5-1 with TRBJ2-7, with TRBD2 as a possible D gene (6 bases). The V and J ends lost 0 bases and 7 bases respectively, with 11 bases between them. Germline assignment: CDR1 SGHRS and CDR2 YFSETQ. The CDR3 consists of 13 residues. The DNA for the CDR3 is TGCGCCAGCAGCTTGGGGACGGAGGGAGAGCAGTACGTC. It specifies CASSLGTEGEQYV.

This clonotype was counted a few times. The genes are TRBV7-2 and TRBJ1-3, with 7 nucleotides matching TRBD1. This CDR3 has 14 amino acids. Germline CDR1 SGHTA, CDR2 FQGNSA. The trim removed 3 bases at V and 4 bases at J, leaving 3 bases unmatched. The CDR3 region is CASSLQGGGNTIYF. CDR3 sequence (DNA): TGTGCCAGCAGCTTGCAGGGGGGCGGAAACACCATATATTTT.

This clonotype turned up a few times. The CDR3 protein is CSVALNGFEAFF. CDR3 coding DNA: TGCAGCGTTGCGTTGAATGGCTTTGAAGCTTTCTTT. The rearrangement uses TRBV29-1 and TRBJ1-1; D gene uncertain. Germline V lookup: CDR1 SQVTM, CDR2 ANQGSEA. The CDR3 contains 12 residues. The ends were cut back, 4 bases at V and 7 bases at J, with 13 bases in the middle.

This clonotype was seen a few times. The chain has TRBV6-5 and TRBJ2-7; 13 nucleotides align to TRBD2. The CDR3 covers 15 residues. Germline values: CDR1 MNHEY, CDR2 SVGAGI. Trimming took 6 bases from V and 6 from J; bases not matched to a gene: 8. CDR3 in DNA: TGTGCCAGCAGCAGACTAGCGGGGGGCCAGCTCGAGCAGTACTTC. This gives the protein CASSRLAGGQLEQYF.

In this sample, this clonotype turned up a few times. The J gene is TRBJ2-2, the V gene TRBV7-2; 11 bases align to TRBD1. The J segment lost 3 bases and the V segment lost 4 bases, leaving 4 bases of the junction unmatched. CDR3 length: 16 amino acids. CDR1 and CDR2 from the germline V gene are SGHTA and FQGNSA. In DNA form, the CDR3 reads TGTGCCAGCAGCTCCGGGACAGGGGGTGACACCGGGGAGCTGTTTTTT. Protein: CASSSGTGGDTGELFF.

This clonotype occurred a few times. The chain carries TRBV24-1 and TRBJ2-4; 8 nucleotides match TRBD1. V trimming: 12 bases; J trimming: 8 bases; junction bases outside the gene matches: 5. Germline CDR1 reads KGHDR; CDR2 reads SFDVKD. The CDR3 runs 11 residues. CDR3 residues: CASYRGDIQYF. In DNA, the CDR3 is TGTGCCTCCTACAGGGGGGACATTCAGTACTTC.

V is TRBV28 and J is TRBJ1-5, with 9 bases identical to TRBD1. The V and J ends lost 5 bases and 6 bases, in that order; junction bases with no gene match: 14. The germline V gene has CDR1 MDHEN and CDR2 SYDVKM. The CDR3 consists of 17 residues. CDR3 sequence: CASSLPQGAEDGQPQHF. In nucleotides, the CDR3 is TGTGCCAGCAGTCTACCACAGGGGGCTGAGGACGGTCAGCCCCAGCATTTT.

The CDR3: CASKGGDAGNQPQHF. CDR3 DNA: TGTGCCAGCAAAGGCGGCGACGCGGGCAATCAGCCCCAGCATTTT. The J gene is TRBJ1-5, the V gene TRBV6-1, with D unclear. Deletions cut 7 bases from V and 2 bases from J, with 15 bases between. Germline V lookup: CDR1 MNHNS, CDR2 SASEGT. This CDR3 is 15 amino acids long.

This clonotype showed up just a few times. The V and J genes are TRBV5-1 and TRBJ1-2; 7 nucleotides match TRBD1. J gave up 0 bases and V 7 bases, and 6 bases lay outside the gene matches. Germline V gene lookup returns CDR1 SGHRS and CDR2 YFSETQ. The CDR3 is made up of 14 amino acids. CDR3 sequence reads: CASRRDRTNYGYTF. Here the CDR3 DNA reads TGCGCCAGCCGCCGGGACAGAACTAACTATGGCTACACCTTC.

The rearrangement joins TRBV6-5 to TRBJ2-3; TRBD1 might be the D (5 bases). V lost 2 bases and J lost 4, with 13 bases in between. The CDR3 is made up of 15 amino acids. Germline CDR1 is MNHEY and CDR2 is SVGAGI. The CDR3 sequence is CASSYQQDRPDTQYF. The CDR3 nucleotides read TGTGCCAGCAGTTACCAACAGGATCGTCCAGATACGCAGTATTTT.

CDR3 residues: CASSSPSRGGASPLHF. In nucleotides, the CDR3 is TGTGCCAGCAGCTCCCCGTCTAGGGGTGGGGCCTCACCCCTCCACTTT. This chain uses TRBV7-2 with TRBJ1-6, with D maybe TRBD1 (5 bases). This CDR3 is built from 16 residues. Trimming shortened V by 4 bases and J by 10 bases, and 20 bases separated the two germline ends. CDR1 is SGHTA and CDR2 is FQGNSA in the germline V gene.

This clonotype appeared a few times. The rearrangement joins TRBV5-1 to TRBJ2-3; TRBD2 agrees at 7 bases. Germline values: CDR1 SGHRS, CDR2 YFSETQ. The CDR3 sequence is 15 residues long. Trimming at V came to 0 bases and at J to 4 bases, leaving 5 bases not matched to a gene. CDR3 DNA sequence: TGCGCCAGCAGCTTGGCCGGGGAGGGCCCAGATACGCAGTATTTT. Encoded protein: CASSLAGEGPDTQYF.

V and J are TRBV6-5 and TRBJ2-7, with D tentatively TRBD1 or TRBD2 (5 bases each). The CDR3 is 14 residues long. CDR1 MNHEY and CDR2 SVGAGI come from the germline V gene. Trimming stripped 6 bases from V and 4 bases from J, with 16 bases between. As DNA, the CDR3 is TGTGCCAGCAGCCAACCGGGACCTCCTTACGAGCAGTACTTC. Protein product: CASSQPGPPYEQYF.

The table lists this clonotype with a few counts. The CDR3 DNA follows: TGTGCCAGCAGCTTGGCCGTTGACACCGGGGAGCTGTTTTTT. This translates into CASSLAVDTGELFF. V and J are TRBV5-4 and TRBJ2-2, with D unclear. Germline V gene sequence: CDR1 SGHNT, CDR2 YYREEE (reference sequence). Trimming took off 0 bases at V and 3 bases at J, with 6 bases between the two ends. The CDR3 consists of 14 residues.

This clonotype appeared a few times. This chain joins TRBV7-2 and TRBJ2-5; tentative D call: TRBD2 (5 bases). Germline V gives CDR1 SGHTA, CDR2 FQGNSA. V was clipped by 1 base and J by 1 base, with 13 bases between them. The CDR3 extends over 16 amino acids. CDR3 nucleotide sequence: TGTGCCAGCAGCTTAGTGGGAGTCACGGTCCAAGAGACCCAGTACTTC. Translation gives CASSLVGVTVQETQYF.

This clonotype was observed a few times. This chain uses TRBV10-3 with TRBJ1-1; weak D call: TRBD1 (5 bases). Per the germline V gene, CDR1 is ENHRY and CDR2 is SYGVKD. V dropped 6 bases and J dropped 1 base, with 12 bases sitting between them. CDR3 size: 14 residues. CDR3 residues: CAIRPGLKNTEAFF. The CDR3 nucleotides are TGTGCCATCAGACCGGGACTCAAGAACACTGAAGCTTTCTTT.

This chain connects TRBV6-1 to TRBJ1-2, with 9 bases lining up with TRBD1. The CDR3 runs to 15 residues. The germline CDR1 and CDR2 sequences are MNHNS and SASEGT. V dropped 4 bases and J dropped 8; count of bases not matched to a gene: 11. CDR3 loop: CASSATGGGLKGYTF. The CDR3 DNA follows: TGTGCCAGCAGTGCAACAGGGGGCGGCCTGAAGGGCTACACCTTC.

This clonotype was observed a handful of times. The chain uses TRBV5-1 and TRBJ2-5, with 8 bases identical to TRBD1. The CDR3 contains 14 residues. The J segment lost 4 bases and the V segment lost 4 bases, leaving 6 bases of the junction unmatched. Per the germline V gene, CDR1 is SGHRS and CDR2 is YFSETQ. The CDR3 spells CASSVRQGRETQYF. As DNA, the CDR3 is TGCGCCAGCAGCGTAAGACAGGGGAGAGAGACCCAGTACTTC.

This clonotype was detected only a few times. The chain joins TRBV21-1 to TRBJ2-2; TRBD2 is taken as the D call from the table, unchecked against the DNA. TRBV21-1 is noted as a pseudogene. The CDR3 covers 18 residues. The chain's CDR3 is CASSKGVPKSPNTGELFF. Written as DNA, the CDR3 is TGTGCCAGCAGCAAAGGGGTTCCCAAGTCCCCGAACACCGGGGAGCTGTTTTTT.

The chain recombines TRBV4-2 with TRBJ2-7; TRBD1 aligns across 10 bases. The V and J ends lost 4 bases and 5 bases, in that order; junction bases with no gene match: 5. In germline, CDR1 is LGHNA, CDR2 YNFKEQ. The CDR3 totals 14 residues. The CDR3 DNA is TGTGCCAGCAGCCCGGGACAGGGGCGTCACGAGCAGTACGTC. This translates into CASSPGQGRHEQYV.

This sequence joins TRBV2 and TRBJ1-5; 9 nucleotides agree with TRBD1. J was trimmed by 1 base and V by 6 bases; bases with no gene match: 4. CDR1 and CDR2 (germline): SNHLY, FYNNEI. The CDR3 covers 15 residues. The CDR3 loop is CASRLDRGSNQPQHF. In DNA, the CDR3 is TGTGCCAGCAGACTGGACAGGGGAAGCAATCAGCCCCAGCATTTT.

The rearrangement links TRBV5-1 to TRBJ1-1, with 7 bases aligning to TRBD1. CDR1 is SGHRS, CDR2 YFSETQ, per germline. V trimming: 5 bases; J trimming: 0 bases; junction bases outside the gene matches: 4. This CDR3 is built from 14 residues. This CDR3 is CASSRDRMNTEAFF. In DNA form, the CDR3 reads TGCGCCAGCAGTCGGGACAGAATGAACACTGAAGCTTTCTTT.

This clonotype appeared a few times. The chain links TRBV29-1 to TRBJ2-7, with D perhaps matching TRBD1 or TRBD2 (5 bases each). The CDR3 is made up of 10 amino acids. In germline, CDR1 is SQVTM, CDR2 ANQGSEA. Between the trimmed V and J ends, which lost 7 bases and 12 bases, there was a span of 16 bases. This CDR3 reads CSAWGTAGYF. For the CDR3, the DNA is TGCAGCGCCTGGGGGACCGCGGGGTACTTC.

This clonotype was counted a few times. This chain connects TRBV5-1 to TRBJ1-4; D unclear. Germline V gene data show CDR1 as SGHRS and CDR2 as YFSETQ. V lost 2 bases and J lost 0, with 14 bases in between. The CDR3 has 17 amino acids. CDR3 DNA sequence: TGCGCCAGCAGCTTTGGAACGCCGGGATCAACTAATGAAAAACTGTTTTTT. Protein product: CASSFGTPGSTNEKLFF.

This clonotype showed up just a few times. The chain employs TRBV3-1 and TRBJ2-3; D remains ambiguous. V was shortened by 1 base and J by 4 bases, with 6 bases between the two germline ends. The CDR3 has 13 residues. The V gene's germline CDR1 is LGHDT and CDR2 YNNKEL (reference sequence). CDR3 DNA sequence: TGTGCCAGCAGCCAAGTCGCGGCAGATACGCAGTATTTT. Amino acid sequence: CASSQVAADTQYF.

This clonotype was observed a handful of times. This rearrangement joins TRBV5-1 to TRBJ1-6; tentative D call: TRBD1 (5 bases). CDR1 and CDR2 (germline): SGHRS, YFSETQ. V was trimmed by 1 base and J by 0 bases, leaving 5 bases between them. This CDR3 comprises 15 residues. In nucleotides, the CDR3 is TGCGCCAGCAGCTTGCAGGGCTCCTATAATTCACCCCTCCACTTT. Amino acid sequence: CASSLQGSYNSPLHF. The entire variable domain, with the rest obtained from reference TRBV5-1 and TRBJ1-6, is as follows: KAGVTQTPRYLIKTRGQQVTLSCSPISGHRSVSWYQQTPGQGLQFLFEYFSETQRNKGNFPGRFSGRQFSNSRSEMNVSTLELGDSALYLCASSLQGSYNSPLHFGNGTRLTVT.